This paragraph covers one T cell receptor beta chain sequence. The antigen it binds to is not known. Base qualities are not recorded, but no much larger clone differs from it by a single base. These data come from a study of T cell changes during pregnancy in multiple sclerosis (dated by TCRdb to 2018 to 2020). Broadly, across the study: The study examined how the T cell repertoire changed over the course of pregnancy in women with multiple sclerosis.

Libraries came from the immunoSEQ multiplex PCR assay. Imported from immuneACCESS, the table was reduced by TCRdb to in-frame sequences with V and J called. These copies leave out some clones; in studies compared against another copy, an unresolved V gene accounts for under half, and the cause of the remainder is not known. A total of 60,000 to 85,000 clones appear in this sample, approximately 94% of them only once. Less than 0.6% of the sample lies in the top ten. The CDR3 starts with the cysteine, ends with the phenylalanine, and has 15 residues. Kept here is only the CDR3 DNA, which spans 45 bases and is read in frame from base 1. Unmatched junction bases come to 4, with V trimmed by 2 bases and J by 1 base. CDR1 is given as MNHEY and CDR2 as SVGAGI, both from the germline V gene.

The sequences come from peripheral blood, collected in the third trimester of pregnancy. This sequence uses TRBV6-5 and TRBJ1-1; 7 of the junction bases match TRBD1. The TCR comes from a female donor with multiple sclerosis, enrolled in a pregnancy study. Here the CDR3 is given as CASSYQTGTNTEAFF. The DNA sequence is TGTGCCAGCAGTTACCAGACAGGGACGAACACTGAAGCTTTCTTT.